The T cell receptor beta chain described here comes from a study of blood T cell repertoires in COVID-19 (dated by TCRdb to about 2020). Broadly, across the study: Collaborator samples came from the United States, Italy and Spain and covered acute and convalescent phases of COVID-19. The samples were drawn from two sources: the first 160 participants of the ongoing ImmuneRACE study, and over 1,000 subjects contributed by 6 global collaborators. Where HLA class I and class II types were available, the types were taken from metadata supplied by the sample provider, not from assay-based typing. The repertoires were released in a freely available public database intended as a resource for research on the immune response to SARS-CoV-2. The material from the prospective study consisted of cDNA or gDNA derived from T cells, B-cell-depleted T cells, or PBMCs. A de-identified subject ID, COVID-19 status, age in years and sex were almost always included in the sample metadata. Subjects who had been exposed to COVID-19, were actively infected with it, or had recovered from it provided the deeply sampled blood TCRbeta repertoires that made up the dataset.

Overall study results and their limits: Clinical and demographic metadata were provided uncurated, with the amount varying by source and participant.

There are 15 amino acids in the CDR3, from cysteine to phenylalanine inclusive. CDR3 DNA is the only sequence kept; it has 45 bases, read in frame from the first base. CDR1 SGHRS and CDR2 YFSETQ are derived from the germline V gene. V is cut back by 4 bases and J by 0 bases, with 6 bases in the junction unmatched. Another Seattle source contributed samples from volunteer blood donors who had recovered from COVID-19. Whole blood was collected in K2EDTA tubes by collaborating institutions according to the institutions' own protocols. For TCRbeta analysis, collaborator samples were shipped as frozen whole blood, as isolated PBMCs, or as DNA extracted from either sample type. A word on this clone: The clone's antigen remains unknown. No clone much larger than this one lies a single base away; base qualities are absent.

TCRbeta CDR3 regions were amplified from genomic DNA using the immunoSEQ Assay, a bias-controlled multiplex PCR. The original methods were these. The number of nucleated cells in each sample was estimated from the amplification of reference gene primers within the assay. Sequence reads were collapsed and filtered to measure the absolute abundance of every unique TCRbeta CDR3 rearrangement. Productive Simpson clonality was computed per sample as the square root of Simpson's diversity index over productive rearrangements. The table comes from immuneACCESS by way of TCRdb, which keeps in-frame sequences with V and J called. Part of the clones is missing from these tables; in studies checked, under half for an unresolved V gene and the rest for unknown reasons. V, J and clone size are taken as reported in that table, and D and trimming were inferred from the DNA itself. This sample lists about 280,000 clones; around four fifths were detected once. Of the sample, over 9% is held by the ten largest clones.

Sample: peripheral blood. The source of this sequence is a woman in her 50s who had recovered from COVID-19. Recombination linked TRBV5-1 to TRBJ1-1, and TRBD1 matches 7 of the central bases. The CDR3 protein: CASSRTGAMNTEAFF. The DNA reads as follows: TGCGCCAGCAGCAGAACAGGGGCGATGAACACTGAAGCTTTCTTT. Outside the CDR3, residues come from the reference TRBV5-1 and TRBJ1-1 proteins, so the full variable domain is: KAGVTQTPRYLIKTRGQQVTLSCSPISGHRSVSWYQQTPGQGLQFLFEYFSETQRNKGNFPGRFSGRQFSNSRSEMNVSTLELGDSALYLCASSRTGAMNTEAFFGQGTRLTVV.